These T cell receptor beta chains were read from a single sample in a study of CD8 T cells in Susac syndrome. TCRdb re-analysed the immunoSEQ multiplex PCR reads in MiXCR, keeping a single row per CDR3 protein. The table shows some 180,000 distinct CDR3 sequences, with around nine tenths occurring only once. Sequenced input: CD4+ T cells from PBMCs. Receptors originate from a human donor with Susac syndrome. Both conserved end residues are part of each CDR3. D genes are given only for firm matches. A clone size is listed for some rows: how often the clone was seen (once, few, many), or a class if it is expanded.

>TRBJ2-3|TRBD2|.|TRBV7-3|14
CASSLLPSGSTQYF
TGTGCCAGCAGCTTATTGCCTAGCGGGAGCACGCAGTATTTT
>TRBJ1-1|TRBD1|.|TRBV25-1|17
CASSELRDSNMNTEAFF
TGTGCCAGCAGTGAACTACGGGACAGCAATATGAACACTGAAGCTTTCTTT
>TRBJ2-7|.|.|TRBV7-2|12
CASSHYNYEQYF
TGTGCCAGCAGCCATTACAACTACGAGCAGTACTTC
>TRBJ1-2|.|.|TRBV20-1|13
CSAELGGSYGYTF
TGCAGTGCCGAACTTGGGGGCTCCTATGGCTACACCTTC
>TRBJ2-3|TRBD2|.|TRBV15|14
CATRASGSTDTQYF
TGTGCCACACGGGCTAGCGGTAGCACAGATACGCAGTATTTT
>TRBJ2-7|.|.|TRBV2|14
CASWAVKKSYEQYF
TGTGCCAGCTGGGCGGTAAAGAAAAGTTACGAGCAGTACTTC
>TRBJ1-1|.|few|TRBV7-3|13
CASSAGGNTEAFF
TGTGCCAGCAGCGCCGGCGGGAACACTGAAGCTTTCTTT
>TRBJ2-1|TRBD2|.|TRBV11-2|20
CASSSPTTSGSQGSYNEQFF
TGTGCCAGCAGCTCCCCCACGACTAGCGGGAGTCAGGGCTCCTACAATGAGCAGTTCTTC
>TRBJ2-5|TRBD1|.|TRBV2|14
CASRYNRGGETQYF
TGTGCCAGCAGGTACAACAGGGGTGGAGAGACCCAGTACTTC
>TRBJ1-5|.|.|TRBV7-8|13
CASSLGPSQPQHF
TGTGCCAGCAGCTTAGGTCCATCTCAGCCCCAGCATTTT
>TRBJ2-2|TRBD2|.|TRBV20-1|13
CSVSGGNTGELFF
TGCAGTGTTAGCGGGGGGAACACCGGGGAGCTGTTTTTT
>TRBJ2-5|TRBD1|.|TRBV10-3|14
CAISGTGGQETQYF
TGTGCCATCTCCGGGACAGGGGGCCAAGAGACCCAGTACTTC
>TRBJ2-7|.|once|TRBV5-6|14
CASSFRDGTYEQYF
TGTGCCAGCAGCTTCCGGGACGGGACCTACGAGCAGTACTTC
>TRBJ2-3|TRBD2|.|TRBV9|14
CASSVSGGGDTQYF
TGTGCCAGCAGCGTTAGCGGGGGAGGGGATACGCAGTATTTT
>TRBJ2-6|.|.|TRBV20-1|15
CSARAPGAGANVLTF
TGCAGTGCTAGAGCCCCAGGGGCTGGGGCCAACGTCCTGACTTTC
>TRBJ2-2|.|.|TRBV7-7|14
CASRQLASTGELFF
TGTGCTAGCAGGCAGCTAGCGAGCACCGGGGAGCTGTTTTTT
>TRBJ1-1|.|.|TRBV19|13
CASRGDMNTEAFF
TGTGCCAGTAGAGGGGATATGAACACTGAAGCTTTCTTT
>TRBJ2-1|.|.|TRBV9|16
CASSSRGRDRYNEQFF
TGTGCCAGCAGCTCAAGGGGTCGGGACCGGTACAATGAGCAGTTCTTC
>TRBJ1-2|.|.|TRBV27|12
CASMSENYGYTF
TGTGCCAGCATGAGTGAAAACTATGGCTACACCTTC
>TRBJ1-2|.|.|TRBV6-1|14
CASSKTGTEYGYTF
TGTGCCAGCTCTAAAACCGGGACTGAGTATGGCTACACCTTC
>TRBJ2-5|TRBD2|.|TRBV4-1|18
CASSQDHQTSGVQETQYF
TGCGCCAGCAGCCAAGATCACCAGACTAGCGGGGTCCAAGAGACCCAGTACTTC
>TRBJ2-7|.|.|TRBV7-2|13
CASSPGRFYEQYF
TGTGCCAGCAGCCCGGGACGGTTCTACGAGCAGTACTTC
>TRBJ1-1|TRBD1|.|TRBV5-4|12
CASSFGQDEAFF
TGTGCCAGCAGCTTTGGACAGGATGAAGCTTTCTTT
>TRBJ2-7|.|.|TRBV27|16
CASSSIGGVISYEQYF
TGTGCCAGCAGTTCAATCGGCGGGGTAATCTCCTACGAGCAGTACTTC
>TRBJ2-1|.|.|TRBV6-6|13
CASSGGTYNEQFF
TGTGCCAGCAGTGGGGGAACGTACAATGAGCAGTTCTTC
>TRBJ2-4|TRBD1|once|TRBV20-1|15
CSALKTGVDKNIQYF
TGCAGTGCCCTGAAGACAGGGGTGGACAAAAACATTCAGTACTTC
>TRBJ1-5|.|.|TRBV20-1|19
CSAPLTMQSSRRHHQPQHF
TGCAGTGCTCCACTTACCATGCAGTCCTCCAGAAGACATCATCAGCCCCAGCATTTT
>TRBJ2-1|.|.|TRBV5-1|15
CASSLGSTGGGEQFF
TGCGCCAGCAGCTTGGGATCCACTGGAGGGGGTGAGCAGTTCTTC
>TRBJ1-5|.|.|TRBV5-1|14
CASSRDGYDQPQHF
TGCGCCAGCAGCCGGGACGGCTATGATCAGCCCCAGCATTTT
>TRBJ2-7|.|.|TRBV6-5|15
CASSYSPRMAYEQYF
TGTGCCAGCAGTTACTCTCCCAGAATGGCCTACGAGCAGTACTTC
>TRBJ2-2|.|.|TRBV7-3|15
CASSLEGPFTGELFF
TGTGCCAGCAGCCTCGAAGGGCCGTTCACCGGGGAGCTGTTTTTT
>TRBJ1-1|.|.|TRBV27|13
CASIAGAGTEAFF
TGTGCCAGCATAGCGGGGGCTGGGACTGAAGCTTTCTTT
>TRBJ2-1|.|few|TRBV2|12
CASSGGNNEQFF
TGTGCCAGCAGTGGAGGAAACAATGAGCAGTTCTTC
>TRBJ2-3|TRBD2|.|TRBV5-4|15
CASTAGALSTDTQYF
TGTGCCAGCACAGCGGGAGCTCTTAGCACAGATACGCAGTATTTT
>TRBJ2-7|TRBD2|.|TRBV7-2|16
CASSLRSSGLTYEQYF
TGTGCCAGCAGCTTGCGCTCTAGCGGGCTAACCTACGAGCAGTACTTC
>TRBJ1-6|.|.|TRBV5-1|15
CASSLEFRGDSPLHF
TGCGCCAGCAGCTTGGAATTTAGGGGGGATTCACCCCTCCACTTT
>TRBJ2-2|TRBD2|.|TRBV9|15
CASSPAGGNTGELFF
TGTGCCAGCAGCCCTGCGGGGGGAAACACCGGGGAGCTGTTTTTT
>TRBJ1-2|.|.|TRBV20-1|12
CSASTPGGGYTF
TGCAGTGCTAGCACCCCGGGAGGGGGCTACACCTTC
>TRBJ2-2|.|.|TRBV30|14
CAWIGRSRTGELFF
TGTGCCTGGATTGGGAGAAGTCGAACCGGGGAGCTGTTTTTT
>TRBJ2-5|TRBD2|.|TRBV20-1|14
CSASGLADQETQYF
TGCAGTGCTTCGGGACTAGCGGACCAAGAGACCCAGTACTTC
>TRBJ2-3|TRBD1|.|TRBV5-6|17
CASIVAIDRAKTDTQYF
TGTGCCAGCATCGTTGCAATTGACAGGGCAAAGACAGATACGCAGTATTTT
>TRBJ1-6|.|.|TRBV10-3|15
CAISGGQPYNSPLHF
TGTGCCATCAGTGGCGGACAGCCCTATAATTCACCCCTCCACTTT
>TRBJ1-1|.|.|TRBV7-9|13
CASSESRGTEAFF
TGTGCCAGCAGCGAGTCCCGAGGAACTGAAGCTTTCTTT
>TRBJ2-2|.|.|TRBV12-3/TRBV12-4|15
CASSLGRADTGELFF
TGTGCCAGCAGTTTGGGAAGGGCGGACACCGGGGAGCTGTTTTTT